What follows are 21 T cell receptor beta chains derived from one specimen sequenced in a study of vaccination and CD4 T cells after COVID-19. Treatment reported: approximately 9-day PBMC culture with coronavirus spike peptide pools or control peptides (ViraFEST assay). At the Johns Hopkins FTIC core, DNA taken from cultured CD4+ T cells was sequenced by way of the Oncomine TCR Beta short-read assay. From the PCR reads, TCRdb called clonotypes with MiXCR, one entry per CDR3 protein. In the table there are approximately 22,000 distinct CDR3 sequences, around 60% of which are singletons. No antigen has been identified for these receptors. This specimen consisted of CD4+ T cells from blood, cultured in vitro, obtained after SARS-CoV-2 vaccination. All receptors derive from a human donor who received a COVID-19 vaccine.

This sequence joins TRBV24-1 and TRBJ2-3; perhaps TRBD2 as D (5 bases). The CDR3 consists of 15 residues. V dropped 1 base and J dropped 0 bases, with 7 bases sitting between them. Germline V gene lookup returns CDR1 KGHDR and CDR2 SFDVKD. The CDR3 reads CATSDFGSSTDTQYF. Here the CDR3 DNA reads TGTGCCACCAGTGATTTTGGGAGTAGCACAGATACGCAGTATTTT.

This clonotype was recorded a few times. The chain carries TRBV7-9 and TRBJ2-5; D might be TRBD2 (6 bases). The V gene's germline CDR1 is SEHNR and CDR2 FQNEAQ (reference sequence). This CDR3 has 12 amino acids. With 2 bases removed from V and 7 bases from J, the gap between germline ends came to 8 bases. The CDR3, as DNA: TGTGCCAGCAGCTTACAGGAGGGGACCCAGTACTTC. As protein: CASSLQEGTQYF.

The rearrangement uses TRBV6-1 and TRBJ1-5; 8 bases are a match to TRBD1. The CDR3 consists of 15 residues. The J segment lost 14 bases and the V segment lost 6 bases, leaving 18 bases of the junction unmatched. The germline CDR1 and CDR2 sequences are MNHNS and SASEGT. As DNA, the CDR3 is TGTGCCAGCAGCGCATTAACCTTTGGACAGGGAAGGGAGCATTTT. Translated, it gives CASSALTFGQGREHF.

The V and J genes are TRBV27 and TRBJ2-5; TRBD2 aligns across 11 bases. The V gene end was trimmed by 10 bases and the J gene end by 4 bases; junction bases not matched to a gene: 23. The germline V gene has CDR1 MNHEY and CDR2 SMNVEV (reference sequence). The length of the CDR3 is 19 residues. The CDR3 DNA is TGTGCCACCAAGAGAGGTAGTGGTAGCGGGGGGGCCCCGAGAGAGACCCAGTACTTC. The encoded protein is CATKRGSGSGGAPRETQYF.

The rearrangement joins TRBV7-2 to TRBJ2-2; the D gene is possibly TRBD1 (6 bases). Germline loops: CDR1 SGHTA, CDR2 FQGNSA. The CDR3 sequence is 16 residues long. Between the trimmed V and J ends, which lost 6 bases and 1 base, there was a span of 15 bases. The chain's CDR3 is CASSHPQTGNTGELFF. The CDR3 bases are TGTGCCAGCAGTCACCCACAGACAGGGAACACCGGGGAGCTGTTTTTT.

CDR3 region: CATSRDQAAKNIQYF. Here the CDR3 DNA reads TGTGCCACCAGCAGAGATCAGGCAGCCAAAAACATTCAGTACTTC. This rearrangement joins TRBV15 to TRBJ2-4; D is unclear. Germline CDR1 reads LNHNV; CDR2 reads YYDKDF (reference sequence). Trimming shortened V by 0 bases and J by 0 bases, and 6 bases separated the two germline ends. The CDR3 runs 15 residues.

The chain links TRBV20-1 to TRBJ2-7; D possibly corresponds to TRBD2 (6 bases). This CDR3 has 15 residues. Trimming shortened V by 2 bases and J by 1 base, and 15 bases separated the two germline ends. Germline V gene data show CDR1 as DFQATT and CDR2 as SNEGSKA (reference sequence). The CDR3 here is CSARSGRGTSYEQYF. The CDR3 region has the DNA TGCAGTGCTAGATCCGGGCGGGGAACTTCCTACGAGCAGTACTTC.

This clonotype was found a few times. The chain couples TRBV18 to TRBJ1-5, with D uncertain. The CDR3 has 14 residues. Germline V lookup: CDR1 KGHSH, CDR2 LQKENI. V dropped 3 bases and J dropped 3 bases, with 9 bases sitting between them. The CDR3 loop reads CASSPTDTNQPQHF. The CDR3 coding sequence is TGTGCCAGCTCACCCACAGACACCAATCAGCCCCAGCATTTT. The whole variable domain, remainder taken from reference TRBV18 and TRBJ1-5, is NAGVMQNPRHLVRRRGQEARLRCSPMKGHSHVYWYRQLPEEGLKFMVYLQKENIIDESGMPKERFSAEFPKEGPSILRIQQVVRGDSAAYFCASSPTDTNQPQHFGDGTRLSIL.

This clonotype was detected a few times. V usage is TRBV7-9 and J usage is TRBJ1-1, with D maybe TRBD1 (5 bases). The V and J ends lost 3 bases and 1 base respectively, with 12 bases between them. The CDR3 is made up of 15 amino acids. CDR1 and CDR2 (germline): SEHNR, FQNEAQ (reference sequence). CDR3 in amino acids: CASSLNFGGNTEAFF. The CDR3, as DNA: TGTGCCAGCAGCTTGAATTTCGGGGGGAACACTGAAGCTTTCTTT.

V and J are TRBV2 and TRBJ2-5; D gene ambiguous. The CDR3 spans 13 residues. V lost 4 bases to trimming and J lost 5 bases, with 11 bases between them. CDR1 is SNHLY, CDR2 FYNNEI, per germline. Here the CDR3 reads CASSVGRRETQYF. CDR3 nucleotide sequence: TGTGCCAGCAGTGTAGGTAGACGGGAGACCCAGTACTTC.

In its sample, this clonotype was seen a few times. The chain carries TRBV6-1 and TRBJ2-3; D is unclear. This CDR3 spans 12 amino acids. V was clipped by 6 bases and J by 5 bases, with 9 bases between them. CDR1 MNHNS and CDR2 SASEGT come from the germline V gene. The CDR3 here is CASSVHRDTQYF. For the CDR3, the DNA is TGTGCCAGCAGCGTACATCGAGATACGCAGTATTTT.

The CDR3 spells CASGLDRGPRYF. The DNA for the CDR3 is TGTGCTAGTGGTCTCGACAGGGGCCCGAGGTATTTT. The rearrangement links TRBV12-5 to TRBJ2-3; TRBD1 matches 8 bases. The CDR3 is made up of 12 amino acids. Germline trimming cut 5 bases from V and 14 bases from J; bases unmatched to any gene: 9. Germline V lookup: CDR1 LGHNT, CDR2 FRNRAP.

Worth noting for this clonotype: The junction departs from germline at one end; a sequencing error may be responsible. This sequence joins TRBV18 and TRBJ1-3; D unresolved. Germline V gene data show CDR1 as KGHSH and CDR2 as LQKENI. The CDR3 consists of 14 residues. DNA of the CDR3: TGTGCCAGCTCACCGGAGAGCTCTGGAAGCACCATATATTTT. It encodes CASSPESSGSTIYF.

There are a few counts of this clonotype. The chain is built from TRBV18 and TRBJ2-7; the match to TRBD2 covers 7 bases. From germline, CDR1 is KGHSH and CDR2 LQKENI. The CDR3 consists of 16 residues. V was clipped by 2 bases and J by 0 bases; unmatched bases: 7. CDR3 nucleotides: TGTGCCAGCTCACCAAAACTAGCGAAAAGCTCCTACGAGCAGTACTTC. It specifies CASSPKLAKSSYEQYF.

The V gene is TRBV20-1, the J gene TRBJ1-5; 7 nucleotides match TRBD1. This CDR3 contains 14 residues. V trimming: 3 bases; J trimming: 2 bases; junction bases outside the gene matches: 4. CDR1 DFQATT and CDR2 SNEGSKA come from the germline V gene (reference sequence). CDR3 residues: CSASLGQGNQPQHF. The CDR3 DNA is TGCAGTGCTAGTCTCGGACAGGGCAATCAGCCCCAGCATTTT.

The chain carries TRBV14 and TRBJ1-6; possibly TRBD1 for D (5 bases). V lost 6 bases and J lost 7, with 13 bases in between. The CDR3 spans 14 residues. Per the germline V gene, CDR1 is SGHDN and CDR2 is FVKESK. CDR3 in amino acids: CASRPGLGNSPLHF. As DNA, the CDR3 is TGTGCCAGCAGACCGGGACTGGGCAATTCACCCCTCCACTTT.

This chain links TRBV28 with TRBJ1-2, with 9 nucleotides matching TRBD1. There are 20 residues in the CDR3. The V gene's germline CDR1 is MDHEN and CDR2 SYDVKM. V lost 3 bases and J lost 0; bases outside the gene matches: 17. CDR3 residues: CASSFLRPLTGGAPNYGYTF. The DNA of the CDR3 is TGTGCCAGCAGTTTTTTAAGGCCCCTAACAGGGGGCGCCCCTAACTATGGCTACACCTTC.

The chain joins TRBV24-1 to TRBJ1-1; D possibly corresponds to TRBD1 (5 bases). Germline loops: CDR1 KGHDR, CDR2 SFDVKD. Between the trimmed V and J ends, which lost 7 bases and 10 bases, there was a span of 21 bases. This CDR3 has 14 amino acids. This CDR3 reads CATSARRDAVGAFF. DNA for the CDR3: TGTGCCACCAGCGCCCGACGGGACGCCGTGGGAGCTTTCTTT.

This clonotype came up once. The V and J genes are TRBV7-8 and TRBJ1-6; 8 bases map to TRBD1. V lost 5 bases and J lost 7; bases outside the gene matches: 4. The CDR3 contains 14 residues. Germline assignment: CDR1 SGHVS and CDR2 FQNEAQ. CDR3 sequence: CASSQRQGNSPLHF. DNA for the CDR3: TGTGCCAGCAGCCAACGACAGGGGAATTCACCCCTCCACTTT.

The V gene is TRBV11-3, the J gene TRBJ2-7, with 9 bases lining up with TRBD1. V was pared by 1 base and J by 2 bases, with 15 bases of the junction left unmatched. This CDR3 has 19 amino acids. Germline loops: CDR1 SGHNT, CDR2 YENEEA. The CDR3 nucleotides read TGTGCCAGCAGCTTAGTTCGGGACAGGGTTAGATGGGAGACCTACGAGCAGTACTTC. It encodes CASSLVRDRVRWETYEQYF.

This rearrangement joins TRBV24-1 to TRBJ2-2; D gene ambiguous. The CDR3 has 16 amino acids. V was pared by 0 bases and J by 2 bases, with 9 bases between. Germline V gene data show CDR1 as KGHDR and CDR2 as SFDVKD. CDR3 sequence (DNA): TGTGCCACCAGTGATTTGGTTCGTACTAACACCGGGGAGCTGTTTTTT. This codes for CATSDLVRTNTGELFF.